Only one count was recorded for the clone carrying this T cell receptor (beta chain). Its antigen is still unknown. The sample comes from a study of shared clonotypes between healthy human individuals. The study, taken as a whole, reports: Relative to clonotypes present in all four donors, those not shared had lower generation probabilities.

Replicate PCRs from sorted subsets contained around 200 ng DNA, which is around 30,000 T cell genomes. Sequencing was performed with immunoSEQ multiplex PCR; in TCRdb, only in-frame clones are kept and a portion is missing. The table records 2 million to 2.5 million clones, 90% to 97% of them present only once. The CDR3 has 15 amino acids. J lost 6 bases, V lost 2 bases, and 10 bases had no gene match. Germline V gives CDR1 LGHNT, CDR2 FRNRAP. The chain couples TRBV12-5 to TRBJ2-7; 7 bases match TRBD1. The clonotype was recovered from a man between 18 and 29 years old in good health. Sample: naive CD4+ T cells sorted from blood. Subset reported: CD45RA+ positively selected. CDR3 in amino acids: CASGLIPTTGTEQYF. CDR3 DNA: TGTGCTAGTGGTTTGATCCCGACGACAGGGACCGAGCAGTACTTC.